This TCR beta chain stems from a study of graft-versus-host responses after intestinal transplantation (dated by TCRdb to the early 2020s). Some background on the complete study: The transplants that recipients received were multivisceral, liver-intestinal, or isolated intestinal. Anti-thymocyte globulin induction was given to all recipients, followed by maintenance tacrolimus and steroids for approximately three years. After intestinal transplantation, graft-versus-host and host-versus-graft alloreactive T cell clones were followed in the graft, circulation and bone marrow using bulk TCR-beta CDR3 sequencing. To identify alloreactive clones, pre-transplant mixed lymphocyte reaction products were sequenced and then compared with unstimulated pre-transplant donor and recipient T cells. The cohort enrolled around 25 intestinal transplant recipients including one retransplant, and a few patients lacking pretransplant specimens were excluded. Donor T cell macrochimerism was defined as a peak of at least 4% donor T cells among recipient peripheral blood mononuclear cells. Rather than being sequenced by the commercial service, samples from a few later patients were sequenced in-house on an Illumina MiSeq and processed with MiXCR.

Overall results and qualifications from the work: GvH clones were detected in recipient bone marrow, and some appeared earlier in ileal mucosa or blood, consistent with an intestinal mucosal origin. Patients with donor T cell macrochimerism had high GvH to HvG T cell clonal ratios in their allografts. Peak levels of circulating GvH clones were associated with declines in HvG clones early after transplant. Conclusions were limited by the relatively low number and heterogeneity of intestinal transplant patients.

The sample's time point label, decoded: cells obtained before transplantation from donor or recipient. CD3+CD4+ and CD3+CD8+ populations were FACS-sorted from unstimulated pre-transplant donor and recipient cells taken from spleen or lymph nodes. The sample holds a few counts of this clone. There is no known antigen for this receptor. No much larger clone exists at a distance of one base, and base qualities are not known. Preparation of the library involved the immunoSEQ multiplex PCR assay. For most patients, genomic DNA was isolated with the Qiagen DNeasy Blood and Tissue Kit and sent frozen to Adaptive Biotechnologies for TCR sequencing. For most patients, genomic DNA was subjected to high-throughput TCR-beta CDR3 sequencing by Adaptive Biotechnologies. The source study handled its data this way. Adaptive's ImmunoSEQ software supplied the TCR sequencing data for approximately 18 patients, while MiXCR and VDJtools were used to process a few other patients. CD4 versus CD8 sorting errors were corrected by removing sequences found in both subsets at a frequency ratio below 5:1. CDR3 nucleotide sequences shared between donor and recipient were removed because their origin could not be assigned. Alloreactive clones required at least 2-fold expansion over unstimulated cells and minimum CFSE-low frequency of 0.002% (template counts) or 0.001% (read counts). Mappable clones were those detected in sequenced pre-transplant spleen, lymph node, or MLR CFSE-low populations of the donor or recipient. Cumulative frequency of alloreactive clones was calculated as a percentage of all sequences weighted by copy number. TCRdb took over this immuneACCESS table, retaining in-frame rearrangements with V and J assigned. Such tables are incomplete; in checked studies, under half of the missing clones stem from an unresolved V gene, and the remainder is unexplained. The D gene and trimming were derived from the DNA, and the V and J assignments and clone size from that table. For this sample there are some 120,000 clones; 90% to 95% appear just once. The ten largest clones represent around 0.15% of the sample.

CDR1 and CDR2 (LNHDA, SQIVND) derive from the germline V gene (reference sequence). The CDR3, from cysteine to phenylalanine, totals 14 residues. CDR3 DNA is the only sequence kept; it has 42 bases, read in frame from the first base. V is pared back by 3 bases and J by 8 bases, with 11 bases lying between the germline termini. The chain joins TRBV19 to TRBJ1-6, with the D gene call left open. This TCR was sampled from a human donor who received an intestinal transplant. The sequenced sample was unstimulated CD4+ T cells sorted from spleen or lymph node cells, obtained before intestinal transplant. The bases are TGTGCCAGTAGTATGACCCCCCCCGATTCACCCCTCCACTTT. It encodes CASSMTPPDSPLHF.